Listed below are T cell receptor beta chains from one sample, sequenced in a study of blood T cell repertoires in COVID-19. Clones were sequenced by immunoSEQ multiplex PCR, and TCRdb holds only the in-frame ones, with some missing. The sample lists 110,000 or so clones, roughly 84% occurring once. Material: peripheral blood. These receptors originate from a woman in her 70s who had recovered from COVID-19. The CDR3 runs from the conserved cysteine through the conserved F or W. Each record gives: J gene, D gene, V gene, clone size, CDR3 DNA, CDR3 protein. The D gene is left open where the match is weak. Clone size is not always given. Where it is, it says once, few, many or a class for expanded clones.

J: TRBJ2-1; D: .; V: TRBV24-1; size: few; DNA: TGTGCCACCAGTGAGGACAGTTACAATGAGCAGTTCTTC; CDR3: CATSEDSYNEQFF
J: TRBJ1-5; D: .; V: TRBV7-2; size: .; DNA: TGTGCCAGCAGCTTAAATCTCGATCAGCCCCAGCATTTT; CDR3: CASSLNLDQPQHF
J: TRBJ1-2; D: .; V: TRBV7-2; size: few; DNA: TGTGCCAGCAGTATGCAGACTCGAGCTAACTATGGCTACACCTTC; CDR3: CASSMQTRANYGYTF
J: TRBJ2-7; D: .; V: TRBV7-2; size: .; DNA: TGTGCCAGCAGCTTAGGCTGGGCGCTCGAGCAGTACTTC; CDR3: CASSLGWALEQYF
J: TRBJ2-7; D: .; V: TRBV5-4; size: .; DNA: TGTGCCAGCAGCTACTCCTCCTACGAGCAGTACTTC; CDR3: CASSYSSYEQYF
J: TRBJ2-1; D: TRBD1; V: TRBV24-1; size: .; DNA: TGTGCCACCAGTGATTTCGCGGGGGACAGGGGGGACAATGAGCAGTTCTTC; CDR3: CATSDFAGDRGDNEQFF
J: TRBJ1-1; D: TRBD1; V: TRBV19; size: .; DNA: TGTGCCAGTAGTCCAGGACAGGCGTACACTGAAGCTTTCTTT; CDR3: CASSPGQAYTEAFF
J: TRBJ2-7; D: .; V: TRBV10-3; size: .; DNA: TGTGCCATCAGCCCGGGTGCGGCCTACGAGCAGTACTTC; CDR3: CAISPGAAYEQYF
J: TRBJ2-1; D: TRBD2; V: TRBV18; size: .; DNA: TGTGCCAGCTCACCCCCGGGACTAGCGGGGTGGGGTGAGCAGTTCTTC; CDR3: CASSPPGLAGWGEQFF
J: TRBJ2-7; D: TRBD2; V: TRBV6-2/TRBV6-3; size: .; DNA: TGTGCCAGCATCCCCAGAGGGACTAGCGCTGCCGAGCAGTACTTC; CDR3: CASIPRGTSAAEQYF
J: TRBJ1-6; D: TRBD1; V: TRBV6-6; size: .; DNA: TGTGCCAGCAGTCACAGGGGGCAAAATTCACCCCTCCACTTT; CDR3: CASSHRGQNSPLHF
J: TRBJ2-7; D: .; V: TRBV5-4; size: .; DNA: TGTGCCAGCAGCTTGATGTCCGGGGTCGGGTACGAGCAGTACTTC; CDR3: CASSLMSGVGYEQYF
J: TRBJ1-1; D: .; V: TRBV28; size: .; DNA: TGTGCCAGCAGTCCCCCGGCGGTTACTGAAGCTTTCTTT; CDR3: CASSPPAVTEAFF
J: TRBJ2-3; D: TRBD2; V: TRBV7-9; size: .; DNA: TGTGCCAGCAGCTGGGGGGGATCCACAGATACGCAGTATTTT; CDR3: CASSWGGSTDTQYF
J: TRBJ2-1; D: TRBD2; V: TRBV7-6; size: .; DNA: TGTGCCAGCAGCTTAGCGATGGGCGGGAGTTCCTACAATGAGCAGTTCTTC; CDR3: CASSLAMGGSSYNEQFF